This passage covers 26 T cell receptor beta chains from one sample sequenced in a study of blood T cell repertoires in COVID-19. The table came from immunoSEQ multiplex PCR; TCRdb's copy has only in-frame clones and leaves some out. The sample lists 65,000 to 80,000 clones, roughly 86% seen once, with roughly a fifth in the top ten. Sequencing was carried out using peripheral blood. All receptors derive from a human donor in a cohort sampled during active COVID-19.

The V and J genes are TRBV5-1 and TRBJ2-2; no clear D gene. The germline V and J ends were trimmed by 0 bases and 9 bases, with 12 bases remaining between them. Per germline, CDR1 SGHRS and CDR2 YFSETQ. The CDR3 has 14 amino acids. CDR3 sequence (DNA): TGCGCCAGCAGCTTGGGAATCGTGGGCCGGGAGCTGTTTTTT. Translation: CASSLGIVGRELFF.

J is TRBJ1-6 and V is TRBV7-2, with D possibly matching TRBD1 (6 bases). With 6 bases removed from V and 7 bases from J, the gap between germline ends came to 13 bases. This CDR3 is 14 amino acids long. Germline V CDR1 and CDR2: SGHTA, FQGNSA. CDR3 region: CASRHRAMNSPLHF. The CDR3 coding sequence is TGTGCCAGCAGACACAGGGCTATGAATTCACCCCTCCACTTT.

The rearrangement links TRBV25-1 to TRBJ2-2, with 10 bases aligning to TRBD1. Germline assignment: CDR1 MGHDK and CDR2 SYGVNS. The CDR3 extends over 15 amino acids. The junction had 9 bases not matched to a gene; V was cut back by 8 bases and J by 6 bases. CDR3 loop: CASGVAGQGSGELFF. In nucleotides, the CDR3 is TGTGCCAGCGGGGTAGCGGGACAGGGGTCCGGGGAGCTGTTTTTT.

The chain employs TRBV7-2 and TRBJ2-3, with 10 bases lining up with TRBD2. V shed 6 bases and J 6 bases; nucleotides not matched to a gene: 9. The CDR3 is 15 amino acids. From germline, CDR1 is SGHTA and CDR2 FQGNSA. In DNA, the CDR3 is TGTGCCAGCAGTCCCCAGCGGGGGGGACCGGATACGCAGTATTTT. Translating it yields CASSPQRGGPDTQYF.

The chain employs TRBV6-5 and TRBJ1-6; D not resolved. Trimming pared 10 bases from V and 14 bases from J, leaving 21 bases between. Per the germline V gene, CDR1 is MNHEY and CDR2 is SVGAGI. CDR3 length: 13 amino acids. CDR3 sequence: CAISRAAHGALHF. In nucleotides, the CDR3 is TGTGCCATCTCCCGGGCAGCCCACGGGGCCCTCCACTTT.

V is TRBV7-9 and J is TRBJ2-3; weak D call: TRBD1 (6 bases). The germline gives CDR1 SEHNR, CDR2 FQNEAQ (reference sequence). The V and J ends lost 5 bases and 1 base respectively, with 16 bases between them. The CDR3 runs 16 residues. DNA for the CDR3: TGTGCCAGCAGCGCGCCAAGCGGACAGCGCACAGATACGCAGTATTTT. Its translation: CASSAPSGQRTDTQYF.

The rearrangement joins TRBV6-2 or TRBV6-3 to TRBJ2-3; D not certain. Trimming removed 0 bases from V and 14 bases from J, with 15 bases in between. Looked up from germline, CDR1 is MNHEY and CDR2 is SVGEGT. There are 13 residues in the CDR3. The CDR3 sequence is CASSYSRPHHGYF. As DNA, the CDR3 is TGTGCCAGCAGTTACTCCAGGCCCCATCACGGGTATTTT.

This chain links TRBV18 with TRBJ1-2; 7 bases match TRBD1. Germline CDR1 and CDR2: KGHSH and LQKENI. The length of the CDR3 is 15 residues. The V gene end was trimmed by 3 bases and the J gene end by 4 bases; junction bases not matched to a gene: 8. This CDR3 is CASSPDREPGYGYTF. DNA for the CDR3: TGTGCCAGCTCACCTGACAGGGAACCCGGCTATGGCTACACCTTC.

This rearrangement joins TRBV2 to TRBJ2-5; perhaps TRBD2 as D (5 bases). CDR3 length equals 15 residues. Germline V gene sequence: CDR1 SNHLY, CDR2 FYNNEI. V was clipped by 5 bases and J by 1 base, with 14 bases between them. CDR3 DNA: TGTGCCAGCAGTCCCAGAGAGACTATCCAAGAGACCCAGTACTTC. Translation: CASSPRETIQETQYF.

J is TRBJ1-3 and V is TRBV28; tentatively, D is TRBD1 (5 bases). V was trimmed by 7 bases and J by 4 bases, leaving 17 bases between them. Germline CDR1 reads MDHEN; CDR2 reads SYDVKM. The CDR3 has 15 amino acids. DNA for the CDR3: TGTGCCAGCACCTACGCGGCGGGGACGGGAAACACCATATATTTT. This gives the protein CASTYAAGTGNTIYF. Supplemented by reference TRBV28 and TRBJ1-3, the full variable domain reads DVKVTQSSRYLVKRTGEKVFLECVQDMDHENMFWYRQDPGLGLRLIYFSYDVKMKEKGDIPEGYSVSREKKERFSLILESASTNQTSMYLCASTYAAGTGNTIYFGEGSWLTVV.

The V call is TRBV28, the J call TRBJ2-5; 7 bases line up with TRBD2. CDR1 is MDHEN and CDR2 is SYDVKM in the germline V gene. The V and J ends lost 5 bases and 0 bases, in that order; junction bases with no gene match: 9. There are 16 residues in the CDR3. CDR3 residues: CASSPRWGGYQETQYF. The CDR3 DNA follows: TGTGCCAGCAGTCCAAGGTGGGGGGGGTACCAAGAGACCCAGTACTTC.

Only a few counts were recorded for this clone. The V call is TRBV7-6, the J call TRBJ1-2; 10 bases fit TRBD1. CDR1 and CDR2 from the germline V gene are SGHVS and FNYEAQ. V lost 0 bases, J lost 5 bases, and 6 bases stayed unmatched. This CDR3 is 16 amino acids long. CDR3 nucleotides: TGTGCCAGCAGCTTAGCGAGAGGGACAGGGGATTATGGCTACACCTTC. Residues: CASSLARGTGDYGYTF.

The chain joins TRBV5-1 to TRBJ1-2; 7 nucleotides line up with TRBD1. The CDR3 is made up of 14 amino acids. Germline CDR1 and CDR2: SGHRS and YFSETQ. V lost 4 bases, J lost 6 bases, and 9 bases stayed unmatched. The CDR3 bases are TGCGCCAGCAGCCCCGGGACAGAGTTCGATGGCTACACCTTC. It codes for CASSPGTEFDGYTF.

The genes are TRBV4-1 and TRBJ2-5, with TRBD1 as a possible D gene (7 bases). This CDR3 is 17 amino acids long. V lost 0 bases to trimming and J lost 4 bases, with 18 bases between them. Germline loops: CDR1 MGHRA, CDR2 YSYEKL. The CDR3 here is CASSQDVGGGILETQYF. The CDR3 nucleotides are TGCGCCAGCAGCCAAGATGTCGGAGGGGGCATTTTAGAGACCCAGTACTTC.

V gene TRBV3-1 (or the pseudogene TRBV3-2) combines with J gene TRBJ1-2; TRBD1 agrees at 9 bases. V shed 1 base, J shed 7 bases, and the junction held 16 bases outside the gene matches. The CDR3 length is 18 residues. Germline V gives CDR1 LGHDT, CDR2 YNNKEL (reference sequence). In nucleotides, the CDR3 is TGTGCCAGCAGCCAAGGAGAGGGACAGGGTATGTGGTCCGCTGGCTACACCTTC. Its translation is CASSQGEGQGMWSAGYTF.

This chain links TRBV28 with TRBJ1-1; D uncertain. The V end was cut by 8 bases, the J end by 3 bases, with 25 bases between. This CDR3 has 17 residues. Germline loops: CDR1 MDHEN, CDR2 SYDVKM. CDR3 amino acids: CASPVMDVRAEDTEAFF. Written as DNA, the CDR3 is TGTGCCAGCCCCGTAATGGATGTCCGGGCGGAGGACACTGAAGCTTTCTTT.

This chain connects TRBV2 to TRBJ1-1, with unresolved D. V shed 6 bases and J shed 7 bases, with 9 bases lying between them. The germline CDR1 and CDR2 sequences are SNHLY and FYNNEI. The CDR3 totals 11 residues. Here the CDR3 reads CASSLEIEAFF. DNA of the CDR3: TGTGCCAGCAGCCTGGAGATTGAAGCTTTCTTT.

This chain connects TRBV30 to TRBJ1-1; 7 bases agree with TRBD1. Germline V gene lookup returns CDR1 GTSNPN and CDR2 SVGIG (reference sequence). The CDR3 is made up of 14 amino acids. With 2 bases clipped from V and 0 bases from J, the junction kept 3 bases outside the gene matches. CDR3 coding DNA: TGTGCCTGGAGTAGGGACAGCTTGAACACTGAAGCTTTCTTT. Translation: CAWSRDSLNTEAFF.

The chain carries TRBV5-1 and TRBJ1-4; 12 nucleotides match TRBD1. The germline CDR1 and CDR2 sequences are SGHRS and YFSETQ. The CDR3 consists of 17 residues. Losses at the gene ends were 4 bases for V and 2 bases for J; bases not matched to a gene: 6. As DNA, the CDR3 is TGCGCCAGCAGCGTCGGGACAGGGGGCGCGACTAATGAAAAACTGTTTTTT. Amino acids: CASSVGTGGATNEKLFF.

A few counts support this clone. Other DNA sequences in the sample encode the same CDR3. The chain couples TRBV18 to TRBJ2-7; 10 bases map to TRBD1. V gave up 3 bases and J gave up 7 bases; unmatched junction bases: 6. This CDR3 contains 14 residues. Germline V gives CDR1 KGHSH, CDR2 LQKENI. The CDR3: CASSPTTGGREQYF. CDR3 DNA: TGTGCCAGCTCACCGACGACAGGGGGCCGGGAGCAGTACTTC. Together with reference TRBV18 and TRBJ2-7, the CDR3 gives the full variable domain: NAGVMQNPRHLVRRRGQEARLRCSPMKGHSHVYWYRQLPEEGLKFMVYLQKENIIDESGMPKERFSAEFPKEGPSILRIQQVVRGDSAAYFCASSPTTGGREQYFGPGTRLTVT.

The J gene is TRBJ1-5, the V gene TRBV5-6, with a possible D match to TRBD1 (6 bases). Trimming removed 2 bases at V and 4 bases at J, with 10 bases between. Per the germline V gene, CDR1 is SGHDT and CDR2 is YYEEEE. CDR3 length: 14 amino acids. CDR3 residues: CASSFSGTNQPQHF. DNA of the CDR3: TGTGCCAGCAGCTTCTCCGGGACAAATCAGCCCCAGCATTTT.

This clone appeared a few times. The J gene is TRBJ1-1, the V gene TRBV18; a weak D match, TRBD1 (6 bases). In germline, CDR1 is KGHSH, CDR2 LQKENI. V was shortened by 2 bases and J by 2 bases, with 9 bases between the two germline ends. There are 14 residues in the CDR3. The CDR3 is CASSPGQHNTEAFF. The CDR3 DNA reads as TGTGCCAGCTCACCAGGACAGCATAACACTGAAGCTTTCTTT.

This clone was recorded only once. The rearrangement links TRBV27 to TRBJ2-2; D ambiguous. The CDR3 extends over 13 amino acids. V dropped 1 base and J dropped 8 bases, with 8 bases sitting between them. CDR1 MNHEY and CDR2 SMNVEV come from the germline V gene (reference sequence). The CDR3 loop is CASSLWAGGELFF. The CDR3 region has the DNA TGTGCCAGCAGTTTATGGGCTGGGGGGGAGCTGTTTTTT.

The gene calls are TRBV7-3 and TRBJ2-1, with 10 bases aligning to TRBD2. The V gene's germline CDR1 is SGHTA and CDR2 FQGTGA. The CDR3 spans 15 residues. Germline trimming cut 2 bases from V and 6 bases from J; bases unmatched to any gene: 4. The CDR3 loop is CASSLLAGALNEQFF. CDR3 bases: TGTGCCAGCAGCTTACTAGCGGGGGCCCTCAATGAGCAGTTCTTC.

The chain carries TRBV15 and TRBJ1-3, with D uncertain. Trimming took off 5 bases at V and 2 bases at J, with 13 bases between the two ends. The germline gives CDR1 LNHNV, CDR2 YYDKDF (reference sequence). The CDR3 is 15 amino acids. The DNA for the CDR3 is TGTGCCACCAGCCCTAGAGGCCCCACTGGAAACACCATATATTTT. It translates to CATSPRGPTGNTIYF.

This sequence joins TRBV6-5 and TRBJ1-2; 11 nucleotides agree with TRBD1. CDR1 is MNHEY and CDR2 is SVGAGI in the germline V gene. V shed 5 bases, J shed 6 bases, and the junction held 5 bases outside the gene matches. The CDR3 runs to 14 residues. As DNA, the CDR3 is TGTGCCAGCAGTCGGGACAGGGGGTACCATGGCTACACCTTC. Translation gives CASSRDRGYHGYTF.